This T cell receptor (beta chain) was recorded in a study of blood T cell repertoires in COVID-19 (dated by TCRdb to the early 2020s). For context, the study as a whole: Samples from collaborators originated in the United States, Italy and Spain and spanned both the acute and convalescent phases of COVID-19. The prospective study material was composed of cDNA or gDNA derived from T cells, B-cell-depleted T cells, or PBMCs. Subjects who had been exposed to COVID-19, were actively infected with it, or had recovered from it provided the deeply sampled blood TCRbeta repertoires that made up the dataset. The repertoires were released in a freely available public database meant as a resource for research on the immune response to SARS-CoV-2. Samples came from the ongoing ImmuneRACE study (first 160 participants) plus 1,254 subjects from 6 global collaborators. The sample metadata nearly always contained a de-identified subject ID, COVID-19 status, age in years and sex. Where available, HLA class I and class II types were obtained from metadata supplied by the sample provider rather than from assay-based typing. Broad study findings and their caveats: The amount of clinical and demographic metadata varied by source and participant and was provided uncurated.

TCRbeta CDR3 regions were amplified from genomic DNA using the immunoSEQ Assay, a bias-controlled multiplex PCR. The paper's data handling went like this. Within the assay, amplification of reference gene primers was used to estimate how many nucleated cells each sample contained. To quantify the absolute abundance of each unique TCRbeta CDR3 rearrangement, sequence reads were collapsed and filtered. For each sample, productive Simpson clonality was calculated as the square root of Simpson's diversity index across productive rearrangements. Entries here come from immuneACCESS through TCRdb and include only in-frame sequences with V and J called. Some clones fail to appear in such tables; in the studies checked, an unresolved V gene covers under half of the shortfall, and the cause of the remainder is unknown. The D gene and trimming were derived from the DNA, and the V and J assignments and clone size from that table. The sample table lists 140,000 or so clones, about 85% of them with a count of one. The ten largest clones add up to 4% to 5% of the sample.

V is pared back by 6 bases and J by 5 bases, with 22 bases lying between the germline termini. The CDR3 has 16 amino acids, counting the end cysteine and phenylalanine. CDR3 DNA is the only sequence kept; it has 48 bases, read in frame from the first base. The germline V gene (reference sequence) supplies CDR1 MNHEY and CDR2 SMNVEV. Concerning this clone: No antigen is known for it. The sample holds no much larger clone one base away, and base qualities are not on file.

One collaborating source in Seattle enrolled patients while the patients were actively infected and followed the patients over time throughout the course of disease. The collaborating institutions used their own protocols to collect whole blood in K2EDTA tubes. Collaborator samples were shipped for TCRbeta analysis as frozen whole blood, isolated PBMCs, or DNA extracted from either sample type. The clonotype comes from an older woman with COVID-19, enrolled during active disease. Sequenced: peripheral blood. The chain is encoded by TRBV27 joined to TRBJ1-1; the D gene is perhaps TRBD1, from 6 matching bases. This receptor carries the CDR3 CASSSSVGGLGTEAFF. DNA sequence: TGTGCCAGCAGCTCGAGTGTCGGGGGGCTCGGAACTGAAGCTTTCTTT.